The sequence of this T cell receptor beta chain was determined in a study of blood T cell repertoires in COVID-19. Per germline, CDR1 MNHEY and CDR2 SVGAGI. Deletions cut 5 bases from V and 5 bases from J, with 18 bases between. The CDR3 is 15 residues long. Generated by immunoSEQ multiplex PCR, the TCRdb table keeps only in-frame clones and is missing some. The sample lists under 200,000 clones, approximately 86% seen once, with 5.2% in the top ten. Participants' own reports of clinical history determined their cohort assignment. The TCR sequence derives from a woman aged 60-70 years with acute COVID-19. The sequenced sample consisted of PBMCs or T cells enriched from blood (not recorded which). This chain uses TRBV6-5 with TRBJ1-2, with D possibly matching TRBD1 (6 bases). CDR3 region: CASSPPYWTAYGYTF. CDR3 sequence (DNA): TGTGCCAGCAGTCCCCCGTACTGGACAGCGTATGGCTACACCTTC.